Below, one T cell receptor beta chain is given with its context. Antigen: not known. The table came from immunoSEQ multiplex PCR; TCRdb's copy has only in-frame clones and leaves some out. Among approximately 200,000 clones listed, around 93% were seen once. The data stem from a study of T cell responses to AZD1222 COVID-19 vaccine. Study observations and caveats: Spike-spanning, vaccine-associated CD4 TCRs were dominant at 160-218 and 743-854.

Deletions cut 3 bases from V and 8 bases from J, with 13 bases between. CDR3 size: 13 residues. The germline V gene has CDR1 GTSNPN and CDR2 SVGIG (reference sequence). The receptor comes from an adult in good health. The sample in question was peripheral blood, obtained on day 0 of AZD1222 vaccination. The chain uses TRBV30 and TRBJ2-2; possibly TRBD2 for D (6 bases). CDR3 sequence (DNA): TGTGCCTGGAGGCACCCCGGGGGAGGGGAGCTGTTTTTT. Encoded protein: CAWRHPGGGELFF.